The sequence of this TCR beta chain was determined in a study of identical twins. Points from the study as a whole: Diverse VJ usage suggested most zero-insertion clonotypes were not invariant T cells. There was more out-of-frame TCR alpha sharing in monozygotic twins than models estimated.

This clonotype was seen more than once but under ten times. Its target is unknown. A universal primer binding site was introduced by template switching. The final cDNA contained unique molecular identifiers. TCRdb reprocessed the 5' RACE reads via MiXCR and lists one record per CDR3 protein. The sample has about 720,000 distinct CDR3 sequences; approximately 18% are singletons. The CDR3 is 12 residues long. In germline, CDR1 is MGHDK, CDR2 SYGVNS. V lost 5 bases to trimming and J lost 5 bases, with 9 bases between them. These same records also appear under a second study, on T cells expressing NK-cell markers. That paper adds: Several experiments confined sorting to alpha-beta TCR T cells with an anti-gamma-delta TCR antibody.

V gene TRBV25-1 combines with J gene TRBJ2-5; unclear D gene. The source of this sequence is a young woman in good health. The sequencing input was PBMCs. The CDR3 DNA reads as TGTGCCAGCAGTAGCTTGACGGAGACCCAGTACTTC. The encoded protein is CASSSLTETQYF.